This T cell receptor (beta chain) was captured in a study of shared clonotypes between healthy human individuals. Germline CDR1 is MNHEY and CDR2 is SVGAGI. The CDR3 length is 14 residues. Trimming cost V 6 bases and J 5 bases, with 16 bases left between them. Clones were read by immunoSEQ multiplex PCR, and TCRdb kept only the in-frame ones, dropping some. Among some 2.1 million clones listed, around 95% were seen once. Sequenced: naive CD4+ T cells sorted from blood. Subset: CD45RA+ positively selected. The source of this sequence is a man younger than 30 in good health. This sequence joins TRBV6-5 and TRBJ1-2; maybe TRBD1 (5 bases). For the CDR3, the DNA is TGTGCCAGCAGCTCTAGACAGCGACCTTATGGCTACACCTTC. Amino acids: CASSSRQRPYGYTF.